The source of this T cell receptor beta chain is a study of T cell responses to AZD1222 COVID-19 vaccine. Findings and limits, study-wide: At baseline, just a handful of AZD1222 recipients tested seropositive. There were mostly white British donors and more females than males, and clonal diversity was possibly underestimated.

For this clone: The antigen is undetermined.

Trimming cost V 4 bases and J 0 bases, with 9 bases left between them. This CDR3 spans 14 amino acids. Germline V gives CDR1 SGHDT, CDR2 YYEEEE. Profiling relied on immunoSEQ multiplex PCR, and the TCRdb table lists in-frame clones only, not all of them. The data contain about 120,000 clones, around 90% of them singletons. The TCR sequence derives from an adult who received the MenACWY meningococcal vaccine as a control. The chain recombines TRBV5-6 with TRBJ2-3; possibly TRBD1 or TRBD2 for D (5 bases each). The sequences come from peripheral blood, collected 28 days after the second dose of the MenACWY control vaccine. In DNA, the CDR3 is TGTGCCAGCAGCCGGGGACGGAGCACAGATACGCAGTATTTT. Amino acids: CASSRGRSTDTQYF.